This TCR beta chain comes out of a study of blood T cell repertoires in COVID-19. Study-level information: Both acute and convalescent COVID-19 samples were obtained from the United States, Italy and Spain. T cells, B-cell-depleted T cells, or PBMCs supplied cDNA or gDNA.

TCRdb keeps only in-frame clones here, not all; method: immunoSEQ multiplex PCR. This sample has approximately 470,000 clones, with about nine tenths found just once. This receptor was identified in a woman aged 18-35 years who had recovered from COVID-19. Sequencing was performed on PBMCs or T cells enriched from blood (not recorded which).

CDR3 sequence (DNA): TGTGCCAGCAGCCTCCTCCGGGACAGGAACACTGAAGCTTTCTTT. The encoded protein is CASSLLRDRNTEAFF. The chain couples TRBV5-6 to TRBJ1-1, with 7 positions matching TRBD1. Per the germline V gene, CDR1 is SGHDT and CDR2 is YYEEEE. There are 15 residues in the CDR3. The V and J ends lost 4 bases and 1 base, in that order; junction bases with no gene match: 7.